The T cell receptor (beta chain) under discussion was sequenced for a study of control samples from healthy donors and cancer patients. Measured with immunoSEQ multiplex PCR; TCRdb has only the in-frame clones, and not every one. The data hold roughly 190,000 clones, with about nine tenths observed a single time. The CDR3 length is 12 residues. The V end lost 3 bases, the J end lost 0 bases, and 0 bases lay between the germline ends. On this clone itself: Different DNA sequences within this sample yield the same CDR3.

The chain is built from TRBV12-3 or TRBV12-4 and TRBJ1-5; D gene unclear. Sequencing used blood. The TCR comes from a woman aged 25 to 39 in good health. The CDR3 DNA sequence: TGTGCCAGCAGTTTTAGCAATCAGCCCCAGCATTTT. As protein: CASSFSNQPQHF.